This TCR beta chain derives from a study of blood T cell repertoires in COVID-19. This CDR3 has 14 residues. V was pared by 6 bases and J by 8 bases, with 8 bases of the junction left unmatched. The germline CDR1 and CDR2 sequences are MDHEN and SYDVKM. Only in-frame clones appear in the TCRdb table, and some are missing; sequencing was by immunoSEQ multiplex PCR. The profile shows 120,000 or so clones, almost 80% of them singletons. This chain uses TRBV28 with TRBJ1-4; 8 bases agree with TRBD1. Sequencing was done on a sample of peripheral blood. This receptor was obtained from a human donor in a cohort sampled during active COVID-19. The CDR3 DNA reads TGTGCCAGCAGCGAGACAGGGGCCGAAGAAAAACTGTTTTTT. Translation: CASSETGAEEKLFF.